This TCR beta chain was sequenced for a study of blood T cell repertoires in COVID-19. Clones were sequenced by immunoSEQ multiplex PCR, and TCRdb holds only the in-frame ones, with some missing. The repertoire holds tens of thousands of clones, with about nine tenths as singletons. The CDR3 sequence is 17 residues long. The junction had 16 bases not matched to a gene; V was cut back by 8 bases and J by 4 bases. The V gene's germline CDR1 is SNHLY and CDR2 FYNNEI. The sequenced material came from peripheral blood. The TCR was taken from a human donor with active COVID-19. The donor label of this sample is uncertain. This chain uses TRBV2 with TRBJ1-2; 10 bases are a match to TRBD1. Here the CDR3 reads CASSDSKTTGGGYGYTF. CDR3 sequence (DNA): TGTGCCAGCTCTGATTCCAAGACGACAGGGGGCGGCTATGGCTACACCTTC. Drawing the rest from reference TRBV2 and TRBJ1-2, the complete variable domain is EPEVTQTPSHQVTQMGQEVILRCVPISNHLYFYWYRQILGQKVEFLVSFYNNEISEKSEIFDDQFSVERPDGSNFTLKIRSTKLEDSAMYFCASSDSKTTGGGYGYTFGSGTRLTVV.